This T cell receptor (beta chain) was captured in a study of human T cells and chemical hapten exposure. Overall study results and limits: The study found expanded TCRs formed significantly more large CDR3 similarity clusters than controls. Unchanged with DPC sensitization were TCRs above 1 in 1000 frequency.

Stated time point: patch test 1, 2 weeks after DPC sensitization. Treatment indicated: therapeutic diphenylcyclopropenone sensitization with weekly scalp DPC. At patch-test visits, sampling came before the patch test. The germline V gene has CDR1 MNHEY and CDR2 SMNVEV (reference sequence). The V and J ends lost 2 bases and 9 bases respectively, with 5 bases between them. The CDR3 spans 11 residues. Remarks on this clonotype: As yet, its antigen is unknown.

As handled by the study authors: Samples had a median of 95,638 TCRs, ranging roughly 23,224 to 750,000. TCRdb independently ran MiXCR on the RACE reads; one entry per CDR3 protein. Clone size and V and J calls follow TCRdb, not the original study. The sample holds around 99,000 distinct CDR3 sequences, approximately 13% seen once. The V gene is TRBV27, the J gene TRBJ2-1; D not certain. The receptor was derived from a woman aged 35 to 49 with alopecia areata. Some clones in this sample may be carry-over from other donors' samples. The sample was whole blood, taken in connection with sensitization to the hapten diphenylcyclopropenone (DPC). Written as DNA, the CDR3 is TGTGCCAGCAGTTTAAGGTCTGAGCAGTTCTTC. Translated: CASSLRSEQFF.